The clone carrying this T cell receptor beta chain was seen just once. What it recognizes is unknown. The data were taken from a study of T cell clones after liver transplantation. About the study: Three of eight recipients were HCV-positive; others had non-autoimmune, non-viral indications. Blood was drawn pre-transplant, before withdrawal, and after full or failed withdrawal.

Study-level results: In most of the 8 subjects, circulating graft-donor-reactive CD4 TCRbeta sequences fell significantly after transplant.

The CDR3 loop spans 14 amino acids. V was cut by 10 bases and J by 0 bases, with 13 bases left in between. Per germline, CDR1 ENHRY and CDR2 SYGVKD. Profiled with immunoSEQ multiplex PCR; TCRdb holds only in-frame clones, not every one. The table records roughly 67,000 clones, 92% of them present only once. The clonotype was recovered from a human patient who received a liver transplant. A share of the T cells may be of graft donor origin. The starting material was CD4+ T cells from blood, obtained approximately 27 months after liver transplant. This chain uses TRBV10-3 with TRBJ2-1, with D unclear. For the CDR3, the DNA is TGTGCCACTCACCCGGGTGGCTCCTACAATGAGCAGTTCTTC. The encoded protein is CATHPGGSYNEQFF.